The clone carrying this T cell receptor (beta chain) has at least ten counts. Combining iRepertoire HTBI primers with Arm-PCR of CDR3 regions, the authors built TCR beta libraries. From the multiplex PCR reads, TCRdb called clonotypes with MiXCR, one entry per CDR3 protein. The sample carries a few hundred thousand distinct CDR3 sequences, 20% to 30% recorded once. The sample comes from a study of regulatory T cells in long-lasting Graves disease. Time point indicated: persistent/refractory GD, antithyroid drugs over 5 years with positive TRAb. PBMC RNA served as the TCR library source. The sequence was obtained from a female donor with Graves disease. This material consisted of peripheral blood mononuclear cells (PBMCs), taken when the disease was refractory, from a patient treated with antithyroid drugs.

As DNA, the CDR3 is TGTGCCAGCACTCGGGGACTAGCGGTGGAGCAGTACTTC. Translation: CASTRGLAVEQYF. The chain couples TRBV28 to TRBJ2-7; TRBD2 aligns across 11 bases. The CDR3 consists of 13 residues. Germline trimming cut 7 bases from V and 7 bases from J; bases unmatched to any gene: 6. CDR1 is MDHEN and CDR2 is SYDVKM in the germline V gene.